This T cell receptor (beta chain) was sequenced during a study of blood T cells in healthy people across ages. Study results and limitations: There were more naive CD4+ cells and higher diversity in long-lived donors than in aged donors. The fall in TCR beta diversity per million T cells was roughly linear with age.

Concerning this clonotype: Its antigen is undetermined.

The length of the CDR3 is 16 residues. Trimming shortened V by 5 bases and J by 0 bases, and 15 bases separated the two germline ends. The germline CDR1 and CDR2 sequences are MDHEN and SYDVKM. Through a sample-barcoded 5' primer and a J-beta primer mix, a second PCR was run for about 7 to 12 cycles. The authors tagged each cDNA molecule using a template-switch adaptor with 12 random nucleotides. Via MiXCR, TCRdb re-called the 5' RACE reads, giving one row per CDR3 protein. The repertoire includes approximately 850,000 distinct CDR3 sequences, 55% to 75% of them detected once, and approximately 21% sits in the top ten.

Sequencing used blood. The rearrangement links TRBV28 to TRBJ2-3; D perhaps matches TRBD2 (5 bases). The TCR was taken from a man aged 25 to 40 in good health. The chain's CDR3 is CASSGPAVTSTDTQYF. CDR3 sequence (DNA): TGTGCCAGCAGTGGACCAGCGGTCACCAGCACAGATACGCAGTATTTT.